This TCR beta chain was identified during a study of cytomegalovirus exposure and HLA in healthy donors. PCR amplification relied on 60 Vbeta primers (plus 13 Jbeta primers). The protocol was immunoSEQ multiplex PCR, while the TCRdb copy is restricted to in-frame clones and leaves out a portion. The repertoire shows some 120,000 clones; the top ten hold less than 4.5%. The ends lost 5 bases at V and 6 bases at J; junction bases unmatched: 7. Looked up from germline, CDR1 is MNHNS and CDR2 is SASEGT. The CDR3 has 14 residues. This clonotype originated in a man between 18 and 35 years old in good health and CMV-seronegative. V is TRBV6-1 and J is TRBJ1-1; 9 bases fit TRBD1. Source material: PBMCs. The CDR3 DNA sequence: TGTGCCAGCAGTAGGACAGGGGCTAAGGCTGAAGCTTTCTTT. Translating gives CASSRTGAKAEAFF.